This TCR beta chain is drawn from a study of T cell changes during pregnancy in multiple sclerosis. Profiling relied on immunoSEQ multiplex PCR, and the TCRdb table lists in-frame clones only, not all of them. The sample has fewer than 110,000 clones; roughly 92% are singletons. The source of this sequence is a female donor in good health, enrolled as a control in a pregnancy study. Sequencing used peripheral blood, obtained in the third trimester of pregnancy.

CDR3 sequence reads: CASSQALITGTGRSPLHF. The CDR3 coding sequence is TGCGCCAGCAGCCAAGCTCTGATAACCGGGACAGGGAGGTCACCCCTCCACTTT. The chain has TRBV4-3 and TRBJ1-6; 9 bases align to TRBD1. This CDR3 spans 18 amino acids. The germline V gene encodes CDR1 LGHNA and CDR2 YSLEER. Losses at the gene ends were 1 base for V and 10 bases for J; bases not matched to a gene: 14.